What follows are 19 T cell receptor beta chains derived from one specimen sequenced in a study of shared clonotypes between healthy human individuals. Naive CD8 cells lacked CD45RO and underwent positive selection for CCR7, leaving out terminally differentiated effector memory CD45RA+ cells. The assay was immunoSEQ multiplex PCR, and TCRdb's table has in-frame clones only and misses some. The table lists around 2.1 million clones, approximately 94% of them singletons. Sequencing was done on a sample of naive CD8+ T cells from PBMCs. The receptors here all came from a man aged 18-30 years in good health. Some clones in this sample may be carry-over from other donors' samples.

The V gene is TRBV5-1, the J gene TRBJ2-7; 9 bases are a match to TRBD2. This CDR3 comprises 16 residues. The V segment lost 0 bases and the J segment 5 bases; nucleotides outside the gene matches: 9. The germline V gene has CDR1 SGHRS and CDR2 YFSETQ. CDR3 coding DNA: TGCGCCAGCAGCTTGGGAGGTAGCGGGAGAGTCGACGAGCAGTACTTC. It yields the protein CASSLGGSGRVDEQYF. Full variable domain (remainder filled in from reference TRBV5-1 and TRBJ2-7): KAGVTQTPRYLIKTRGQQVTLSCSPISGHRSVSWYQQTPGQGLQFLFEYFSETQRNKGNFPGRFSGRQFSNSRSEMNVSTLELGDSALYLCASSLGGSGRVDEQYFGPGTRLTVT.

CDR3 DNA: TGTGCCAGCAGCCTTCCCCGGGGGACAGGGCGCACCGGGGAGCTGTTTTTT. The encoded protein is CASSLPRGTGRTGELFF. The rearrangement uses TRBV9 and TRBJ2-2; 9 positions agree with TRBD1. Germline-derived CDR1 and CDR2 are SGDLS and YYNGEE. Trimming cost V 4 bases and J 4 bases; bases outside gene matches: 11. This CDR3 spans 17 amino acids.

This rearrangement joins TRBV5-1 to TRBJ2-1; D uncertain. From germline, CDR1 is SGHRS and CDR2 YFSETQ. The CDR3 runs 13 residues. Between the trimmed V and J ends, which lost 2 bases and 9 bases, there was a span of 12 bases. The CDR3 protein is CASSFSTSFEQFF. CDR3 in DNA: TGCGCCAGCAGCTTCTCGACGTCCTTTGAGCAGTTCTTC.

The count of this clone is one. The chain has TRBV10-3 and TRBJ2-2, with D possibly called TRBD1 or TRBD2 (5 bases each). V was pared by 3 bases and J by 0 bases, with 17 bases between. Per the germline V gene, CDR1 is ENHRY and CDR2 is SYGVKD. The CDR3 runs to 18 residues. The CDR3, as DNA: TGTGCCATCAGTGAACCGGGACGTGAACCTACGAACACCGGGGAGCTGTTTTTT. This sequence encodes CAISEPGREPTNTGELFF.

This chain uses TRBV9 with TRBJ2-3, with unresolved D. V was pared by 4 bases and J by 0 bases, with 9 bases between. CDR3 length: 14 amino acids. Germline CDR1 and CDR2: SGDLS and YYNGEE. The CDR3, as DNA: TGTGCCAGCAGCCTTAGGGCCAGCACAGATACGCAGTATTTT. Protein sequence: CASSLRASTDTQYF.

This clone was found once. In the same sample, other DNA sequences code for this CDR3. The chain uses TRBV14 and TRBJ1-1; no reliable D call. V was pared by 4 bases and J by 1 base, with 7 bases between. Germline V gene lookup returns CDR1 SGHDN and CDR2 FVKESK. This CDR3 spans 13 amino acids. The CDR3 protein is CASSPIRNTEAFF. The CDR3 nucleotides read TGTGCCAGCAGCCCTATCCGGAACACTGAAGCTTTCTTT.

This chain connects TRBV6-1 to TRBJ2-7; D is possibly TRBD1 (5 bases). The V and J ends lost 1 base and 2 bases respectively, with 9 bases between them. The length of the CDR3 is 14 residues. In germline, CDR1 is MNHNS, CDR2 SASEGT. CDR3 sequence reads: CASSEGRVAYEQYF. The CDR3 DNA sequence: TGTGCCAGCAGTGAAGGCAGGGTAGCCTACGAGCAGTACTTC.

Only one count was recorded for this clone. CDR3 DNA: TGTGCCAGCAGTTTCCGGGACGACTCCTACGAGCAGTACTTC. It encodes CASSFRDDSYEQYF. This rearrangement joins TRBV27 to TRBJ2-7, with D perhaps given as TRBD1 or TRBD2 (5 bases each). Germline lookup yields CDR1 MNHEY and CDR2 SMNVEV (reference sequence). Trimming took off 3 bases at V and 0 bases at J, with 9 bases between the two ends. The CDR3 sequence is 14 residues long.

V gene TRBV5-1 combines with J gene TRBJ1-6, with D possibly TRBD1 on 5 matching bases. CDR3 length: 15 amino acids. From germline, CDR1 is SGHRS and CDR2 YFSETQ. Trimming took off 2 bases at V and 7 bases at J, with 13 bases between the two ends. DNA for the CDR3: TGCGCCAGCAGCTTCGCCGACAGTCCAAATTCACCCCTCCACTTT. It specifies CASSFADSPNSPLHF.

This rearrangement joins TRBV9 to TRBJ1-2; 7 bases map to TRBD1. The CDR3 is 17 residues long. CDR1 SGDLS and CDR2 YYNGEE come from the germline V gene. With 0 bases clipped from V and 0 bases from J, the junction kept 8 bases outside the gene matches. The chain's CDR3 is CASSVATGATPNYGYTF. The CDR3, as DNA: TGTGCCAGCAGCGTAGCTACAGGGGCAACCCCTAACTATGGCTACACCTTC.

V is TRBV10-2 and J is TRBJ2-7; TRBD1 might be the D (6 bases). The CDR3 extends over 14 amino acids. Trimming pared 0 bases from V and 0 bases from J, leaving 6 bases between. Germline-derived CDR1 and CDR2 are WSHSY and SAAADI. The CDR3 sequence: CASSESGASYEQYF. The CDR3 DNA follows: TGCGCCAGCAGTGAGTCGGGGGCCTCCTACGAGCAGTACTTC.

The CDR3 region has the DNA TGCAGCGTTGTACAGGGGCCGGCTGCTTTCTTT. Encoded protein: CSVVQGPAAFF. The chain carries TRBV29-1 and TRBJ1-1; 7 positions match TRBD1. The length of the CDR3 is 11 residues. V shed 4 bases and J 11 bases; nucleotides not matched to a gene: 7. Germline CDR1 reads SQVTM; CDR2 reads ANQGSEA.

This chain links TRBV11-3 with TRBJ2-7, with D tentatively TRBD2 (5 bases). Trimming left V 5 bases short and J 6 bases short, with 17 bases between. Germline V gene sequence: CDR1 SGHNT, CDR2 YENEEA. This CDR3 region has 14 residues. The CDR3 reads CASSPTPDYGEQYF. CDR3 nucleotide sequence: TGTGCCAGCAGCCCCACCCCCGACTATGGCGAGCAGTACTTC.

V usage is TRBV19 and J usage is TRBJ2-2; TRBD1 agrees at 7 bases. The V gene's germline CDR1 is LNHDA and CDR2 SQIVND (reference sequence). Unmatched junction bases numbered 5, after V lost 2 bases and J lost 5 bases. The CDR3 contains 15 residues. The CDR3 loop is CASSIFRGQTGELFF. The CDR3 region has the DNA TGTGCCAGTAGTATATTTAGGGGGCAAACCGGGGAGCTGTTTTTT.

The chain has TRBV5-4 and TRBJ2-1; TRBD2 aligns across 7 bases. Trimming cost V 4 bases and J 3 bases; bases outside gene matches: 13. Per the germline V gene, CDR1 is SGHNT and CDR2 is YYREEE (reference sequence). The CDR3 runs to 17 residues. The CDR3 protein is CASSPKPLADHYNEQFF. The CDR3 nucleotides read TGTGCCAGCAGCCCCAAACCTCTAGCGGACCACTACAATGAGCAGTTCTTC. Drawing the rest from reference TRBV5-4 and TRBJ2-1, the complete variable domain is ETGVTQSPTHLIKTRGQQVTLRCSSQSGHNTVSWYQQALGQGPQFIFQYYREEENGRGNFPPRFSGLQFPNYSSELNVNALELDDSALYLCASSPKPLADHYNEQFFGPGTRLTVL.

In its sample, this clone was seen once. Here the CDR3 reads CASSINIGNEQFF. CDR3 bases: TGTGCCAGTAGTATTAATATTGGCAATGAGCAGTTCTTC. The rearrangement uses TRBV19 and TRBJ2-1; D remains ambiguous. Germline V gene lookup returns CDR1 LNHDA and CDR2 SQIVND (reference sequence). This CDR3 region has 13 residues. Trimming pared 3 bases from V and 6 bases from J, leaving 9 bases between.

The rearrangement links TRBV6-5 to TRBJ2-3; TRBD1 or TRBD2 may be the D gene (5 bases each). Germline V CDR1 and CDR2: MNHEY, SVGAGI. Trimming left V 6 bases short and J 6 bases short, with 16 bases between. The CDR3 runs to 14 residues. The CDR3 region is CASRVGTSSDTQYF. The CDR3 region has the DNA TGTGCCAGCAGGGTCGGGACCTCGAGTGATACGCAGTATTTT.

Details on this clone: The sample contains more than one DNA sequence encoding this CDR3. The J gene is TRBJ2-7, the V gene TRBV27; D might be TRBD1 (6 bases). The V end lost 0 bases, the J end lost 2 bases, and 8 bases lay between the germline ends. Germline V lookup: CDR1 MNHEY, CDR2 SMNVEV (reference sequence). This CDR3 contains 14 residues. The CDR3 protein is CASSLSGQPYEQYF. CDR3 DNA sequence: TGTGCCAGCAGTTTATCTGGACAGCCCTACGAGCAGTACTTC.

This rearrangement joins TRBV6-5 to TRBJ1-2; the D gene is possibly TRBD1 (5 bases). This CDR3 comprises 14 residues. CDR1 is MNHEY, CDR2 SVGAGI, per germline. V was trimmed by 2 bases and J by 4 bases, leaving 11 bases between them. This CDR3 is CASSYRGGVYGYTF. CDR3 sequence (DNA): TGTGCCAGCAGTTACAGGGGAGGGGTCTATGGCTACACCTTC.